The 21 T cell receptor beta chains listed next were all sequenced from one sample in a study of sequential checkpoint blockade in melanoma. Here immunoSEQ multiplex PCR was the method, and the copy in TCRdb shows in-frame clones only, minus some. The sample shows 30,000 to 35,000 clones, around 82% of them seen only once. Treatment reported: randomized to nivolumab then ipilimumab (arm A) or the reverse (arm B). The starting material was CD8+ T cells sorted from blood (inferred from file names), obtained from a patient given nivolumab and ipilimumab in sequence. The receptors here all came from a human donor with melanoma.

This chain connects TRBV19 to TRBJ1-3, with D perhaps matching TRBD1 (5 bases). The germline V gene has CDR1 LNHDA and CDR2 SQIVND (reference sequence). This CDR3 has 18 residues. V dropped 2 bases and J dropped 0 bases, with 17 bases sitting between them. CDR3 DNA sequence: TGTGCCAGTAGTATAACGACAGTCCTCACCTTCTCTGGAAACACCATATATTTT. Encoded protein: CASSITTVLTFSGNTIYF.

The chain links TRBV29-1 to TRBJ1-2; D is perhaps TRBD1 (5 bases). Trimming took 4 bases from V and 5 from J, leaving 8 bases between them. Germline lookup yields CDR1 SQVTM and CDR2 ANQGSEA. This CDR3 spans 11 amino acids. The CDR3 loop is CSVAREYGYTF. CDR3 bases: TGCAGCGTTGCCAGGGAATATGGCTACACCTTC.

This rearrangement joins TRBV27 to TRBJ2-7, with TRBD2 identical over 11 bases. The J segment lost 5 bases and the V segment lost 5 bases, leaving 11 bases of the junction unmatched. The CDR3 has 16 residues. The germline V gene has CDR1 MNHEY and CDR2 SMNVEV (reference sequence). CDR3 nucleotides: TGTGCCAGCAGTCCGTACTCTAGCGGGAGGTTGAACGAGCAGTACTTC. Its protein product is CASSPYSSGRLNEQYF.

The sample holds a few counts of this clone. The gene calls are TRBV7-9 and TRBJ1-4, with 7 positions matching TRBD1. Germline V lookup: CDR1 SEHNR, CDR2 FQNEAQ (reference sequence). The CDR3 consists of 15 residues. J lost 7 bases, V lost 5 bases, and 10 bases had no gene match. The CDR3 protein is CASSQRTGQSEKLFF. CDR3 sequence (DNA): TGTGCCAGCAGCCAGCGGACAGGCCAAAGTGAAAAACTGTTTTTT.

This clone was picked up one time. V usage is TRBV5-1 and J usage is TRBJ1-4; perhaps TRBD1 as D (6 bases). Germline V lookup: CDR1 SGHRS, CDR2 YFSETQ. The V gene lost 4 bases and the J gene lost 6 bases, with 16 bases spanning the gap. This CDR3 spans 15 amino acids. The CDR3 bases are TGCGCCAGCAGCCCCCTGGCAGGGGAGCATGAAAAACTGTTTTTT. Its protein product is CASSPLAGEHEKLFF.

The chain recombines TRBV27 with TRBJ1-6, with TRBD1 matching over 9 bases. This CDR3 has 17 amino acids. The germline V gene encodes CDR1 MNHEY and CDR2 SMNVEV (reference sequence). With V trimmed by 2 bases and J by 4 bases, 6 bases remained unmatched. The CDR3 is CASSLGYGQGYNSPLHF. CDR3 nucleotide sequence: TGTGCCAGCAGTTTAGGTTACGGACAGGGGTATAATTCACCCCTCCACTTT.

V is TRBV27 and J is TRBJ2-1; a weak D match, TRBD1 (5 bases). V was cut by 5 bases and J by 7 bases, with 21 bases left in between. This CDR3 contains 16 residues. Germline CDR1 reads MNHEY; CDR2 reads SMNVEV (reference sequence). The CDR3 nucleotides are TGTGCCAGCAGTCCCCTGGACACGATAGAGCGAAATGAGCAGTTCTTC. The encoded protein is CASSPLDTIERNEQFF.

The chain employs TRBV5-3 and TRBJ1-1; possible D gene TRBD1, 5 bases. TRBV5-3 is designated an ORF whose function remains uncertain. Trimming took 4 bases from V and 10 from J, leaving 26 bases between them. This CDR3 contains 16 residues. The CDR3 here is CARSPLVLGDLQGAFF. DNA for the CDR3: TGTGCCAGAAGCCCTCTCGTTTTGGGTGATCTCCAGGGAGCTTTCTTT.

The chain couples TRBV29-1 to TRBJ1-1, with a possible D match to TRBD1 (6 bases). Germline CDR1 reads SQVTM; CDR2 reads ANQGSEA. Trimming removed 5 bases at V and 0 bases at J, with 13 bases between. The CDR3 covers 14 residues. The DNA of the CDR3 is TGCAGCGTTAGGGAGGGGGGGATGAACACTGAAGCTTTCTTT. Its translation is CSVREGGMNTEAFF.

The chain couples TRBV21-1 to TRBJ2-1; no check of the table's D call, TRBD2, against the DNA was made. TRBV21-1 is termed a pseudogene. The CDR3 length is 15 residues. CDR3 sequence: CASTGGRALYNEQFF. The CDR3 bases are TGTGCCAGCACCGGGGGGAGAGCGCTTTACAATGAGCAGTTCTTC.

The DNA of the CDR3 is TGTGCCAGCAGTTTAGCAGTTGGGACAGGCTCCTACGAGCAGTACTTC. It yields the protein CASSLAVGTGSYEQYF. The V gene is TRBV27, the J gene TRBJ2-5, with TRBD1 matching 8 bases. Gene TRBJ2-7 matches the end of the DNA better, so the J call may be wrong. Germline V gene lookup returns CDR1 MNHEY and CDR2 SMNVEV (reference sequence). The CDR3 spans 16 residues.

The chain joins TRBV5-1 to TRBJ1-2; unclear D gene. V lost 1 base and J lost 2, with 9 bases in between. Germline CDR1 is SGHRS and CDR2 is YFSETQ. This CDR3 contains 14 residues. CDR3 residues: CASSLSVRNYGYTF. The CDR3 nucleotides read TGCGCCAGCAGCTTGTCAGTCAGGAACTATGGCTACACCTTC.

V gene TRBV12-5 combines with J gene TRBJ2-7, with D possibly matching TRBD2 (5 bases). This CDR3 comprises 12 residues. CDR1 and CDR2 from the germline V gene are LGHNT and FRNRAP. V was trimmed by 6 bases and J by 2 bases, leaving 8 bases between them. The CDR3 DNA follows: TGTGCTAGTGGCCCCGGGGCCTACGAGCAGTACTTC. Translation: CASGPGAYEQYF.

V gene TRBV4-1 combines with J gene TRBJ2-5, with D possibly TRBD2 on 7 matching bases. There are 14 residues in the CDR3. The germline gives CDR1 MGHRA, CDR2 YSYEKL. Deletions cut 3 bases from V and 4 bases from J, with 12 bases between. CDR3 coding DNA: TGCGCCAGCAGCCACCCGGGGGGCAGAGAGACCCAGTACTTC. Amino acid sequence: CASSHPGGRETQYF.

As DNA, the CDR3 is TGTGCCAGCAGCTCAACCCGGACAGGGGAAGACACCGGGGAGCTGTTTTTT. Its translation: CASSSTRTGEDTGELFF. This sequence joins TRBV5-6 and TRBJ2-2; 9 nucleotides line up with TRBD1. The ends lost 3 bases at V and 3 bases at J; junction bases unmatched: 9. There are 17 residues in the CDR3. Germline-derived CDR1 and CDR2 are SGHDT and YYEEEE.

The chain recombines TRBV7-8 with TRBJ2-1, with 7 bases aligning to TRBD1. This CDR3 has 15 residues. The V and J ends lost 3 bases and 4 bases, in that order; junction bases with no gene match: 6. Germline CDR1 SGHVS, CDR2 FQNEAQ. For the CDR3, the DNA is TGTGCCAGCAGCTTGGAAACGGGACAGTACAATGAGCAGTTCTTC. Translated, it gives CASSLETGQYNEQFF.

The chain employs TRBV4-3 and TRBJ1-2; maybe TRBD1 (6 bases). The CDR3 runs 16 residues. CDR1 and CDR2 (germline): LGHNA, YSLEER. V was cut by 0 bases and J by 0 bases, with 11 bases left in between. The CDR3 region is CASSQEGQPSNYGYTF. CDR3 DNA sequence: TGCGCCAGCAGCCAAGAAGGACAGCCATCTAACTATGGCTACACCTTC.

This rearrangement joins TRBV9 to TRBJ1-4, with 7 positions matching TRBD1. Germline V gene data show CDR1 as SGDLS and CDR2 as YYNGEE. The CDR3 is 19 residues long. V lost 2 bases, J lost 0 bases, and 13 bases stayed unmatched. The CDR3 protein is CASSVSYRDSIATNEKLFF. DNA of the CDR3: TGTGCCAGCAGCGTGTCATACCGGGACAGCATTGCAACTAATGAAAAACTGTTTTTT.

This rearrangement joins TRBV9 to TRBJ2-2; maybe TRBD1 (6 bases). The germline gives CDR1 SGDLS, CDR2 YYNGEE. The CDR3 runs to 13 residues. V was clipped by 5 bases and J by 3 bases, with 8 bases between them. The DNA of the CDR3 is TGTGCCAGCAGGACAGGCTACACCGGGGAGCTGTTTTTT. This codes for CASRTGYTGELFF.

The chain couples TRBV7-3 to TRBJ2-1, with no clear D. V lost 5 bases to trimming and J lost 4 bases, with 15 bases between them. Germline-derived CDR1 and CDR2 are SGHTA and FQGTGA. CDR3 size: 15 residues. The CDR3: CASSPTARSYNEQFF. The CDR3 bases are TGTGCCAGCAGCCCCACAGCCCGTTCTTACAATGAGCAGTTCTTC.

In this sample, this clone turned up once. The chain couples TRBV4-3 to TRBJ2-1; D may be TRBD2 (6 bases). Germline lookup yields CDR1 LGHNA and CDR2 YSLEER. With 3 bases removed from V and 7 bases from J, the gap between germline ends came to 19 bases. CDR3 length equals 16 residues. As DNA, the CDR3 is TGCGCCAGCAGCCACATAAGGGGTCGGGGGTGGAATGAGCAGTTCTTC. It yields the protein CASSHIRGRGWNEQFF.